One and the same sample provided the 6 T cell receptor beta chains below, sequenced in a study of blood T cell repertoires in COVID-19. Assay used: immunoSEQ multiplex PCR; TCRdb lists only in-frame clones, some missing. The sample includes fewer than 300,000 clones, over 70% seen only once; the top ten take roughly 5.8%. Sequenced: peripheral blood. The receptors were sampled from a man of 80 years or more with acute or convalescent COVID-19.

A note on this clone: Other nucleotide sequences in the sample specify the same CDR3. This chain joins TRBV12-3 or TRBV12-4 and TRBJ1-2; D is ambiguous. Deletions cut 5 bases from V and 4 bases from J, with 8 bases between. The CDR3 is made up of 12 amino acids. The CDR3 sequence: CASSPLFYGYTF. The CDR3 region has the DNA TGTGCCAGCAGTCCTTTGTTCTATGGCTACACCTTC.

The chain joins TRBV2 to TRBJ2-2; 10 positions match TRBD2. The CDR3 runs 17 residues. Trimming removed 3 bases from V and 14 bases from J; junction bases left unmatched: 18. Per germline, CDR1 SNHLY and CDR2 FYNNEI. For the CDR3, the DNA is TGTGCCAGCAGTGACCCGGCAAAATCGACAGCGGGGGGGACTCTGTTTTTT. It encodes CASSDPAKSTAGGTLFF.

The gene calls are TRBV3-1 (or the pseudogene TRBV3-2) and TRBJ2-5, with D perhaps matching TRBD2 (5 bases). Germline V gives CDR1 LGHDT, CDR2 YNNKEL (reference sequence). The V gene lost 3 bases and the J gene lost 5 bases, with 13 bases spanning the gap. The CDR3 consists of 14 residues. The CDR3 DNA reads TGTGCCAGCAGCCAGAGAAGCGGTCATGAGACCCAGTACTTC. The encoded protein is CASSQRSGHETQYF.

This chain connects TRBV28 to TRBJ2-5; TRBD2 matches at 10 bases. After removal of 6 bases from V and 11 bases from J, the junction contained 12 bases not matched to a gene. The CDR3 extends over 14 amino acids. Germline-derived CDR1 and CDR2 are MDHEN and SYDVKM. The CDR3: CASRSGVAGGSQYF. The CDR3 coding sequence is TGTGCCAGCAGATCTGGGGTAGCGGGGGGCTCTCAGTACTTC.

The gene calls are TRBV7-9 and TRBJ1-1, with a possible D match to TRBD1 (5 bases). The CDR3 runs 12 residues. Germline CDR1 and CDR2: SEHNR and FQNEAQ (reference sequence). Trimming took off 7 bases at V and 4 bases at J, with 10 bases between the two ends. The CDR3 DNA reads TGTGCCAGCACCGGGGGGGGCACTGAAGCTTTCTTT. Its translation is CASTGGGTEAFF.

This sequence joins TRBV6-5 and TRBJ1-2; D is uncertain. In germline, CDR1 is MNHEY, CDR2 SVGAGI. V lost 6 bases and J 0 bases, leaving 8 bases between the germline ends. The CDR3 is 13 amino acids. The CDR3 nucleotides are TGTGCCAGCAGGGCCGAAGCTAACTATGGCTACACCTTC. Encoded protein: CASRAEANYGYTF.